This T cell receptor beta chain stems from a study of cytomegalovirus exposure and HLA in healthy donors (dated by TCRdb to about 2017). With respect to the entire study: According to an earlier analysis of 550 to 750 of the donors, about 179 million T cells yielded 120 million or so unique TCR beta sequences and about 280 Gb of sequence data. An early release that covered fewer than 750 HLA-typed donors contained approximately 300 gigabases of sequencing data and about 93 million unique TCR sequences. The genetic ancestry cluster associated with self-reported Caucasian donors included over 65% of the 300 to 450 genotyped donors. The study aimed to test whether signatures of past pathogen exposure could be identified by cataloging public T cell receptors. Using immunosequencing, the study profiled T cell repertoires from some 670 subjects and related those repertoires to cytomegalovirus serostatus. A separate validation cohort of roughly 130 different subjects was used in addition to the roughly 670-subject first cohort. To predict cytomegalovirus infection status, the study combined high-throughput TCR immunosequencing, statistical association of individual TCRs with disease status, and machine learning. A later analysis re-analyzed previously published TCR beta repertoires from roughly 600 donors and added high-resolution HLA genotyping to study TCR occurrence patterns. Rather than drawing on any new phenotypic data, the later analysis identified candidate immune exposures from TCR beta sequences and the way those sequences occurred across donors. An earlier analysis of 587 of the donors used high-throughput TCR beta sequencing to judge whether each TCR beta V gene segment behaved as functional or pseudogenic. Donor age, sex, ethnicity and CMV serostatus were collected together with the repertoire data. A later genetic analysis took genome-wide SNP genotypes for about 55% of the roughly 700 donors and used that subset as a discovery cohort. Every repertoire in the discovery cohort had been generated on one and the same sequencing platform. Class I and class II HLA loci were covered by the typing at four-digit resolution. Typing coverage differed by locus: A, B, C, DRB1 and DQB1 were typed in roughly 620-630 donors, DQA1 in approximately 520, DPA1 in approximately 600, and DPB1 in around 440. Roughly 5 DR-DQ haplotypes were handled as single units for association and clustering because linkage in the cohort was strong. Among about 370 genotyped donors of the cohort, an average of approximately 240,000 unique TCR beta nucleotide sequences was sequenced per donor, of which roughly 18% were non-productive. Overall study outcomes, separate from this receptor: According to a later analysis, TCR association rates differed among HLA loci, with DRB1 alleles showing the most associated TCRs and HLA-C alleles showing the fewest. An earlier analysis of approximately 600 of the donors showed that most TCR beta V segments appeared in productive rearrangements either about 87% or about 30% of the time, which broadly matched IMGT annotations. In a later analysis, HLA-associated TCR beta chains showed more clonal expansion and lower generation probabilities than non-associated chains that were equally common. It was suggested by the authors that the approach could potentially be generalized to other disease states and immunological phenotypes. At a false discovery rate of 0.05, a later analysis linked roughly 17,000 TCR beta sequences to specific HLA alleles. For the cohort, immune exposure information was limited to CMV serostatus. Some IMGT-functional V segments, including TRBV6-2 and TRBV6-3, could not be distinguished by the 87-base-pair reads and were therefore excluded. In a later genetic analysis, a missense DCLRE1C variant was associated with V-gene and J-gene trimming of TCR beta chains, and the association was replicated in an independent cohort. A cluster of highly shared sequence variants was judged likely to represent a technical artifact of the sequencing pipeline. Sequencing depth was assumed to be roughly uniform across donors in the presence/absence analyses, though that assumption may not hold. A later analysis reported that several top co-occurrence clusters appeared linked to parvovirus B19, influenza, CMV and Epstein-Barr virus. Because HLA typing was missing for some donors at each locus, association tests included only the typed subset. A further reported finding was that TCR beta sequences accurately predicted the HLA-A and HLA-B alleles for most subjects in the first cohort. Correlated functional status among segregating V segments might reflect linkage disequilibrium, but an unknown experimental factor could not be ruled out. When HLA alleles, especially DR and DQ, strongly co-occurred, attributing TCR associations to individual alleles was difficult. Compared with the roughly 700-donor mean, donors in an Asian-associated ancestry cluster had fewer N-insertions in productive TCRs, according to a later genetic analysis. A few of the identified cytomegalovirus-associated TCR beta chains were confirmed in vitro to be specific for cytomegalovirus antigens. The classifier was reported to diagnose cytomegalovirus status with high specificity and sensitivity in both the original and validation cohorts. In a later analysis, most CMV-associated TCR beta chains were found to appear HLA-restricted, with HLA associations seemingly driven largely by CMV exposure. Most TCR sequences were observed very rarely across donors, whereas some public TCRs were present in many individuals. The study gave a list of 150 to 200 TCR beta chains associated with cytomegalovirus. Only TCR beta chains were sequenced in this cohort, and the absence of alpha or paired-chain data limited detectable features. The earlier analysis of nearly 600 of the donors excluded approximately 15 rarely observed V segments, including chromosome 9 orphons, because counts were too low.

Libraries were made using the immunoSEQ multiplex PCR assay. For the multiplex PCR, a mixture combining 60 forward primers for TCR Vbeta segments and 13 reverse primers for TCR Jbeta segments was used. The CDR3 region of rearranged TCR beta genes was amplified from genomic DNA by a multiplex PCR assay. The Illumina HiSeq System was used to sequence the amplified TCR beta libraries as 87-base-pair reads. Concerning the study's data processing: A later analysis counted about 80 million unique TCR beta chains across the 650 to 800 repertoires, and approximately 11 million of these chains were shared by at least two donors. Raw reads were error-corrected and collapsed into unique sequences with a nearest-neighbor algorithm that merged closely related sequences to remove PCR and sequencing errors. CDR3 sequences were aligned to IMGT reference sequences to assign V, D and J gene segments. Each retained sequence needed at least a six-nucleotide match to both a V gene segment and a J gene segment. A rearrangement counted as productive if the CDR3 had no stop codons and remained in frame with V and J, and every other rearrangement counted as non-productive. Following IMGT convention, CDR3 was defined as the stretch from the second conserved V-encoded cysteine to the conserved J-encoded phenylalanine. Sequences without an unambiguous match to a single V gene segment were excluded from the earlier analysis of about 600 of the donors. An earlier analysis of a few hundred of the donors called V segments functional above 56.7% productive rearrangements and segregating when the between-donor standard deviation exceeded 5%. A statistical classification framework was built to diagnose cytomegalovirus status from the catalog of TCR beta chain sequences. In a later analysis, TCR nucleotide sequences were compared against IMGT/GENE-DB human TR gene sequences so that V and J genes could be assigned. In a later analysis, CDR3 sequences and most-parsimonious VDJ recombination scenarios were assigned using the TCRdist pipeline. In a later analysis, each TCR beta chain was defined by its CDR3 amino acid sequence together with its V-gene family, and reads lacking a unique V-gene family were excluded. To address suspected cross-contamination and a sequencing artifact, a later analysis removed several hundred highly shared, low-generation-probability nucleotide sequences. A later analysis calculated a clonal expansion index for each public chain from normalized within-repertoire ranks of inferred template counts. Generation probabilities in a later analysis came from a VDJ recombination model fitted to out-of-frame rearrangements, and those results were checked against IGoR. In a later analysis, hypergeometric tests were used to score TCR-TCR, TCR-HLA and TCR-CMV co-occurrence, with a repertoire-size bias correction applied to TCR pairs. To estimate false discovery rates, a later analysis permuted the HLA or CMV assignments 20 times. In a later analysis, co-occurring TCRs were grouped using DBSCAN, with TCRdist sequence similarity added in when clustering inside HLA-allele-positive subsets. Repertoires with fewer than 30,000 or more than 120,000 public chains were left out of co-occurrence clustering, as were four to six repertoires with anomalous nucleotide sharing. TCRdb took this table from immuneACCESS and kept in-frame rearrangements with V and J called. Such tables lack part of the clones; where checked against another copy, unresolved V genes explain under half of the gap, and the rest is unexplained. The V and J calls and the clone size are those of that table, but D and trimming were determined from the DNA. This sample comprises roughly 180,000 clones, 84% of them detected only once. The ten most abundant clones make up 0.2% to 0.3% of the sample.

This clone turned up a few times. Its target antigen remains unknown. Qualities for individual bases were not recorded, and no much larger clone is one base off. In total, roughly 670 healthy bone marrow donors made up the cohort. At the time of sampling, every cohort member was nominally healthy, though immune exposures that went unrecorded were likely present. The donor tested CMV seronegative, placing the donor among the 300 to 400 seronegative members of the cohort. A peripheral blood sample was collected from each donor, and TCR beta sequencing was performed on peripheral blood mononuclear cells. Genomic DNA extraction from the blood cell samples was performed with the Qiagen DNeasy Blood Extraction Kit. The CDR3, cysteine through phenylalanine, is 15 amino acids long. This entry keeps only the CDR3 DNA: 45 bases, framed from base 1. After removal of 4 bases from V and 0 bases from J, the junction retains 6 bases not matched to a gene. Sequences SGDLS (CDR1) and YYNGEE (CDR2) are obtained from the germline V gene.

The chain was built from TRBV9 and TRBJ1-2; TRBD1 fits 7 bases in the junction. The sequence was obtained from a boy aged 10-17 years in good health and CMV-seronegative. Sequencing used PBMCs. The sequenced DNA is TGTGCCAGCAGCTCGAGGACAGGAACTAACTATGGCTACACCTTC. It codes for CASSSRTGTNYGYTF.